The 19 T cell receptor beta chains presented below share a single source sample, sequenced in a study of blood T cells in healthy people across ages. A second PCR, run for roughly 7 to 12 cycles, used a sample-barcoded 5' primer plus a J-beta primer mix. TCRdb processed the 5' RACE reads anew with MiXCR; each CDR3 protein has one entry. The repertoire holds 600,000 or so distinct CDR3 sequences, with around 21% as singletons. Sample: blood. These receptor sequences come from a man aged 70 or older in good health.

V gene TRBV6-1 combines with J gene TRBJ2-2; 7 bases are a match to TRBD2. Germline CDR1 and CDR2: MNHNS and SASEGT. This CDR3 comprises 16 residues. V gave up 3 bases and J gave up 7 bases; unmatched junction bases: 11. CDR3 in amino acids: CASSDSREWGSGELFF. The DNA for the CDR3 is TGTGCCAGCAGTGACTCGCGGGAGTGGGGGAGCGGGGAGCTGTTTTTT.

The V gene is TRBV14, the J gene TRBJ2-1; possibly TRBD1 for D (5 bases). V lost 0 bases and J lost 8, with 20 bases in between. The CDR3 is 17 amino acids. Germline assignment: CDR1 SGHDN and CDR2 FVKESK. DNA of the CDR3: TGTGCCAGCAGCCAAGATCTTGGGGCGGTTCTTGGTGATGAGCAGTTCTTC. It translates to CASSQDLGAVLGDEQFF.

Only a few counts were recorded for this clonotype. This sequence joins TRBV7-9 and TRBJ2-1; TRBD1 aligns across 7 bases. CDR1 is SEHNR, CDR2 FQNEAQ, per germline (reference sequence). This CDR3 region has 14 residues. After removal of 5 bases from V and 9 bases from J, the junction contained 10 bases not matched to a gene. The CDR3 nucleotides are TGTGCCAGCAGCCGGAGAGACAGGGACGGTGAGCAGTTCTTC. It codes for CASSRRDRDGEQFF.

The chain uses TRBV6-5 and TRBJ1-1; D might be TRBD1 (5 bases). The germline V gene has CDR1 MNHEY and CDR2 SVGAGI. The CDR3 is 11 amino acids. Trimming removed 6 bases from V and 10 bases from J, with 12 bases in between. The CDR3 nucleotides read TGTGCCAGCAGCAAGGGACTGGGAGCTTTCTTT. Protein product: CASSKGLGAFF.

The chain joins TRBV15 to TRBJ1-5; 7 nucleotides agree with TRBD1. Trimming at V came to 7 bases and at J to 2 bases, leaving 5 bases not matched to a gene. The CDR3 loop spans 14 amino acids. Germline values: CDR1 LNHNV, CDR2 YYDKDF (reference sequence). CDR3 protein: CATTSGTGNQPQHF. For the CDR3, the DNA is TGTGCCACCACCTCCGGGACAGGCAATCAGCCCCAGCATTTT.

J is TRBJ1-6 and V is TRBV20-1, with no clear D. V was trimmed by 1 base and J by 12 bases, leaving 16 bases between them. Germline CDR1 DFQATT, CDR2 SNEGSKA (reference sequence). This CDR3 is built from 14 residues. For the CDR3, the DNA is TGCAGTGCTAGAGTTCAAGGGCGGGTTTTACCCCTCCACTTT. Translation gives CSARVQGRVLPLHF.

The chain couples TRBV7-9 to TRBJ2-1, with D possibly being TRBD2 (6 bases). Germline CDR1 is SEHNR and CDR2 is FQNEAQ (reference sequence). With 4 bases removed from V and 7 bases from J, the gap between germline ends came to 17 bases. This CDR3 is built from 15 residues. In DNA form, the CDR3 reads TGTGCCAGCAGCTCAAAGCTGGAGGGGAAAAATGAGCAGTTCTTC. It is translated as CASSSKLEGKNEQFF.

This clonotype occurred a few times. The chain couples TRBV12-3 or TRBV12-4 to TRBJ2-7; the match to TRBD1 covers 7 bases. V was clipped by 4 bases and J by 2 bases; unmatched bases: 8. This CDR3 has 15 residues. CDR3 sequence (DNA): TGTGCCAGCAGTTCGACAGGGACGCGACCCTACGAGCAGTACTTC. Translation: CASSSTGTRPYEQYF.

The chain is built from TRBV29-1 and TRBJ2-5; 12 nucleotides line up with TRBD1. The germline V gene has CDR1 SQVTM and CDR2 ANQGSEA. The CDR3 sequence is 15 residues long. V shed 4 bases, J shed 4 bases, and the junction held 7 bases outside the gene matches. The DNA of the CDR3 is TGCAGCGTTGGAGCCGGGACAGGGGGCGTAGAGACCCAGTACTTC. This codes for CSVGAGTGGVETQYF.

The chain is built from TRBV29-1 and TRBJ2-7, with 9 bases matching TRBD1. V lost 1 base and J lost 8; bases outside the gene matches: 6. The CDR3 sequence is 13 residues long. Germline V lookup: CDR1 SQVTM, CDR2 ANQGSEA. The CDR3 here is CSVEGGTGNKQYF. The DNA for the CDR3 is TGCAGCGTTGAAGGAGGGACAGGGAACAAGCAGTACTTC.

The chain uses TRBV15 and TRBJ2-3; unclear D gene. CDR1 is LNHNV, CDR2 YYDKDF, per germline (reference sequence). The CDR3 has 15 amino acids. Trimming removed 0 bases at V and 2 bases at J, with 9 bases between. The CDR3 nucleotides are TGTGCCACCAGCAGAGATAGCACTACCACAGATACGCAGTATTTT. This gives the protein CATSRDSTTTDTQYF.

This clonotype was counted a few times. CDR3: CASSPGTSGNGDTQYF. The CDR3 region has the DNA TGTGCCAGCAGTCCCGGGACTAGCGGGAATGGAGATACGCAGTATTTT. The chain carries TRBV11-2 and TRBJ2-3; 13 bases fit TRBD2. V was clipped by 6 bases and J by 5 bases; unmatched bases: 8. Looked up from germline, CDR1 is SGHAT and CDR2 is FQNNGV. There are 16 residues in the CDR3.

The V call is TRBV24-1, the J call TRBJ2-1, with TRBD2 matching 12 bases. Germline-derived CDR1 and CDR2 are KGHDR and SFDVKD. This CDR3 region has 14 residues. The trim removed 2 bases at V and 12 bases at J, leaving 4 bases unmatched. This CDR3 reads CATSDSLAGGWQFF. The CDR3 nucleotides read TGTGCCACCAGTGATTCTCTAGCGGGAGGGTGGCAGTTCTTC.

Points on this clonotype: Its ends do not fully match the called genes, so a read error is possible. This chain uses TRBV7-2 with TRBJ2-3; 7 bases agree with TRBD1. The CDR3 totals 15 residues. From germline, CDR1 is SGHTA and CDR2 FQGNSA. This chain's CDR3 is CAGSLDGTGTDTQYF. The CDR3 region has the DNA TGTGCCGGCAGCTTAGACGGGACAGGCACAGATACGCAGTATTTT.

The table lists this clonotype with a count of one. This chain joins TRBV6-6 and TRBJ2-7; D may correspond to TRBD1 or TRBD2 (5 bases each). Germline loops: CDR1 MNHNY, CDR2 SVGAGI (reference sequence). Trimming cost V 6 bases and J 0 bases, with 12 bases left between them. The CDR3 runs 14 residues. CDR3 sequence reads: CASSGTASSYEQYF. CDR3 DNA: TGTGCCAGCAGCGGGACCGCCAGCTCCTACGAGCAGTACTTC.

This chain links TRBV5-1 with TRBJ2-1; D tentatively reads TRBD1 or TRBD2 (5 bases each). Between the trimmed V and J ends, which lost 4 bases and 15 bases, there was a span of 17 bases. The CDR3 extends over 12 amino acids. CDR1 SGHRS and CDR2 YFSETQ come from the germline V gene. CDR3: CASSPGAIGMFF. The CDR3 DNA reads TGCGCCAGCAGCCCCGGGGCTATTGGTATGTTCTTC.

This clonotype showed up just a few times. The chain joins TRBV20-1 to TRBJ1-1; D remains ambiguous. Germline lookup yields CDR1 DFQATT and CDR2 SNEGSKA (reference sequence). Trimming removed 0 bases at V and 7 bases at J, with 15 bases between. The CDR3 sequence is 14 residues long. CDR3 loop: CSAREAISMFEAFF. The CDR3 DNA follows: TGCAGTGCTAGAGAGGCCATCTCCATGTTTGAAGCTTTCTTT.

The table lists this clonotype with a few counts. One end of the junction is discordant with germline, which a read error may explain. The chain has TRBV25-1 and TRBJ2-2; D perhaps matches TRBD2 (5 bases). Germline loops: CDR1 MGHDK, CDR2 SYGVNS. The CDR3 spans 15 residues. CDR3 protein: CANSDGLLNTGELFF. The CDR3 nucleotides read TGTGCCAACAGTGACGGACTCTTGAACACCGGGGAGCTGTTTTTT.

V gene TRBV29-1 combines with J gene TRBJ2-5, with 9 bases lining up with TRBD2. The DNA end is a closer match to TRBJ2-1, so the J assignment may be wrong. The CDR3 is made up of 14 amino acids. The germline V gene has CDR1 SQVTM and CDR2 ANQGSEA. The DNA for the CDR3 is TGCAGCGTTGTTAAGACTAGCGGAGGAAATGAGCAGTTCTTC. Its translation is CSVVKTSGGNEQFF.